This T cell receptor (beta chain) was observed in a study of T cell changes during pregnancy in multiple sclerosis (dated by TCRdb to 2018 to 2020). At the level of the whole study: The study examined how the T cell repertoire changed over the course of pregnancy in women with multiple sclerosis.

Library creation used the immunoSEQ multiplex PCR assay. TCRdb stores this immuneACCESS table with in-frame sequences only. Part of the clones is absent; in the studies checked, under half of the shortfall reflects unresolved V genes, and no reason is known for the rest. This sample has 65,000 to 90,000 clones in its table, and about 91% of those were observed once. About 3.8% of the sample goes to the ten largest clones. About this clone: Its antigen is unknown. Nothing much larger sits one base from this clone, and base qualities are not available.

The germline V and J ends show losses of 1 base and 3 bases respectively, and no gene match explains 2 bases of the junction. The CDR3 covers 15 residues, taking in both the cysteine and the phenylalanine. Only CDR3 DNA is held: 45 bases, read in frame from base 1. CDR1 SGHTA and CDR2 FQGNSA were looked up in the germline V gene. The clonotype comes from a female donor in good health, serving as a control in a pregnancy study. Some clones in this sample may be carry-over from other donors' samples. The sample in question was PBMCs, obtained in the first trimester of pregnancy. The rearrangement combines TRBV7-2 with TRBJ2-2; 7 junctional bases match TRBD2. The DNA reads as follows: TGTGCCAGCAGCTTAGGGGGGGGGTACACCGGGGAGCTGTTTTTT. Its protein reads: CASSLGGGYTGELFF.